This entry describes one TCR beta chain. Its antigen is unidentified. This CDR3 has 15 residues. CDR1 DFQATT and CDR2 SNEGSKA come from the germline V gene (reference sequence). V dropped 6 bases and J dropped 1; count of bases not matched to a gene: 7. The data were obtained in a study of CD8 T cells in ankylosing spondylitis. General study results and limits: CD8+ disease-linked clones were present at relatively low frequencies in blood. In ankylosing spondylitis patients, matched synovial fluid reportedly showed significant enrichment of disease-linked clones. What seemed typical of ankylosing spondylitis blood was a TCR beta motif built from 8 or 9 highly homologous variants.

Libraries of TCR beta came from quantitative 5'-RACE with molecular barcodes. TCRdb called the 5' RACE reads again in MiXCR, with one record for every CDR3 protein. The sample holds about 66,000 distinct CDR3 sequences, 6.2% seen once. The sample consisted of synovial fluid, either unsorted or a sorted T cell fraction (not recorded which). The clonotype comes from a male donor with ankylosing spondylitis. The J gene is TRBJ2-3, the V gene TRBV20-1, with 10 bases fitting TRBD2. CDR3 residues: CSAEGTSEGTDTQYF. In nucleotides, the CDR3 is TGCAGTGCCGAGGGGACTAGCGAGGGCACAGATACGCAGTATTTT.